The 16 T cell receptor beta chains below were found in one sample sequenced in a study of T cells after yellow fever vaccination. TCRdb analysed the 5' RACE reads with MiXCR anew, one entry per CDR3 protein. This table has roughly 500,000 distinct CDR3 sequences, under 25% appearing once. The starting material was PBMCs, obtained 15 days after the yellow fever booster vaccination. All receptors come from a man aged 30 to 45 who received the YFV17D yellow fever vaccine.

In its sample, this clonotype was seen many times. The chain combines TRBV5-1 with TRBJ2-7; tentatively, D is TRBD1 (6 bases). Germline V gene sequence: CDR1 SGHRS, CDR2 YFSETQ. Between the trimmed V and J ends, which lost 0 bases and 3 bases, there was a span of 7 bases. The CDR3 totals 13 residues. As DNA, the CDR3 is TGCGCCAGCAGCTTGGACAGGGTCTACGAGCAGTACTTC. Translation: CASSLDRVYEQYF.

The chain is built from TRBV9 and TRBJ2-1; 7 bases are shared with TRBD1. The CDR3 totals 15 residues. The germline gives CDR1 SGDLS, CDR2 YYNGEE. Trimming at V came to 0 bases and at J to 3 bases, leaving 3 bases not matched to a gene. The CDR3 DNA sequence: TGTGCCAGCAGCGTAGGGGACAGAGTCTACAATGAGCAGTTCTTC. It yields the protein CASSVGDRVYNEQFF.

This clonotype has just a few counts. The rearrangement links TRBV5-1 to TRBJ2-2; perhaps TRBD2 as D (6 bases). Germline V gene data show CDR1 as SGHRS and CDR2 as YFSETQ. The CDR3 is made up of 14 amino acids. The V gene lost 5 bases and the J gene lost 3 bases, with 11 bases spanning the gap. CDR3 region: CASSEGLYTGELFF. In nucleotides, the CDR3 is TGCGCCAGCAGTGAGGGACTGTACACCGGGGAGCTGTTTTTT.

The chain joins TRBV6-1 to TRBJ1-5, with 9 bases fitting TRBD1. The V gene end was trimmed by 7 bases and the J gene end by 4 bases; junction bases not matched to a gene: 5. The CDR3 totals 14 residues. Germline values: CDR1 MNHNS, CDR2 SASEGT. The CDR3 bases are TGTGCCAGCACCGGACAGGGGACAAATCAGCCCCAGCATTTT. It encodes CASTGQGTNQPQHF.

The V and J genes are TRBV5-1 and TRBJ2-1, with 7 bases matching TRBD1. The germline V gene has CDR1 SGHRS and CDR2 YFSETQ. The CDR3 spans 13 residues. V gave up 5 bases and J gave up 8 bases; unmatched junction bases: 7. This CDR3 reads CASSTNRGYEQFF. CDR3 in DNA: TGCGCCAGCAGTACTAACAGGGGCTATGAGCAGTTCTTC.

The DNA of the CDR3 is TGTGCCAGCAGCTCGAACAAGGCAGATACGCAGTATTTT. Translation: CASSSNKADTQYF. J is TRBJ2-3 and V is TRBV7-2; D is undetermined. Germline lookup yields CDR1 SGHTA and CDR2 FQGNSA. CDR3 length: 13 residues. V shed 4 bases and J shed 4 bases, with 9 bases lying between them.

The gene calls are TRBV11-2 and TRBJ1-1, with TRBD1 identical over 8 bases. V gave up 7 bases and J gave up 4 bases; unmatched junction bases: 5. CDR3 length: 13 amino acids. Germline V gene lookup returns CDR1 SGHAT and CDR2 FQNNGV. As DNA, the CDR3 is TGTGCCAGCACCCTTGACAGGGGCACTGAAGCTTTCTTT. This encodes CASTLDRGTEAFF.

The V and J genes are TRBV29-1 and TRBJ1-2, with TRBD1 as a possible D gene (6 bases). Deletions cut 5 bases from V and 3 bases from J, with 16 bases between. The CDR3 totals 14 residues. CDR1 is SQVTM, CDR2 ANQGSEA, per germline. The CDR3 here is CSVTQDSGDYGYTF. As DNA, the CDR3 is TGCAGCGTTACCCAGGACAGCGGGGACTATGGCTACACCTTC. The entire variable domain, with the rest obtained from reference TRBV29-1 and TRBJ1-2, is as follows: SAVISQKPSRDICQRGTSLTIQCQVDSQVTMMFWYRQQPGQSLTLIATANQGSEATYESGFVIDKFPISRPNLTFSTLTVSNMSPEDSSIYLCSVTQDSGDYGYTFGSGTRLTVV.

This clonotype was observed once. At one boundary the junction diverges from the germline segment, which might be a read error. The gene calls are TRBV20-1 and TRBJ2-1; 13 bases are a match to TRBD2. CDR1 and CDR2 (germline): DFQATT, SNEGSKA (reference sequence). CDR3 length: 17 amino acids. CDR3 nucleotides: TGCAGTGCTAGATGGGGACTAGCGGGATGGTCCTACAATGAGCCGTTCTTC. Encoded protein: CSARWGLAGWSYNEPFF.

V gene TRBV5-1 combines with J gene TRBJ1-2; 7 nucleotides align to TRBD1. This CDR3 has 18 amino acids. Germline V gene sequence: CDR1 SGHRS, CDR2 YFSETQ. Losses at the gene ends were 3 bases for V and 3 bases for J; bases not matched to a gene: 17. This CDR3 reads CASSSESTGSRGDYGYTF. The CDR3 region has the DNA TGCGCCAGCAGCTCGGAGTCGACAGGGAGCCGAGGTGACTATGGCTACACCTTC.

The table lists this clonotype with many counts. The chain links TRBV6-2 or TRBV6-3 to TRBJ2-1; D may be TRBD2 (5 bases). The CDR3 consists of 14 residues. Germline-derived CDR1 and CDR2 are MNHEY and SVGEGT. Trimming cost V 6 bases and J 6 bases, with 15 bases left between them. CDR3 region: CASRPGLDSNEQFF. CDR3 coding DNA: TGTGCCAGCAGACCCGGACTCGATTCCAATGAGCAGTTCTTC.

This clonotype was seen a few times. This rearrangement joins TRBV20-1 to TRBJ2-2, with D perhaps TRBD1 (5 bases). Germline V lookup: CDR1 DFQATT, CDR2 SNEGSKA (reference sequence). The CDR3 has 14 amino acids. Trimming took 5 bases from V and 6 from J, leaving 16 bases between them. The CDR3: CSAVGAQVAGELFF. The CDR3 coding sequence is TGCAGTGCTGTAGGGGCCCAAGTGGCCGGGGAGCTGTTTTTT.

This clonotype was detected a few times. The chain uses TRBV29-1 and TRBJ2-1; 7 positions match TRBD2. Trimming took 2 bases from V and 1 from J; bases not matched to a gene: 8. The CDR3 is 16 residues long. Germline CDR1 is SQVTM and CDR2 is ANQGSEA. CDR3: CSVETSERESYNEQFF. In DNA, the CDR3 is TGCAGCGTTGAAACCTCGGAGCGGGAATCCTACAATGAGCAGTTCTTC.

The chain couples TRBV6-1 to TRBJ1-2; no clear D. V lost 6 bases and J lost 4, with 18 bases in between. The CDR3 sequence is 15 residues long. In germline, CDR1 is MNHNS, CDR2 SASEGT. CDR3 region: CASRRDRTLSYGYTF. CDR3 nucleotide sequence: TGTGCCAGCAGACGAGACCGAACCCTATCCTATGGCTACACCTTC.

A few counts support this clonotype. The CDR3 loop reads CSARASGSTDTQYF. In DNA form, the CDR3 reads TGCAGTGCTAGGGCTAGCGGAAGCACAGATACGCAGTATTTT. The chain has TRBV20-1 and TRBJ2-3; 7 bases agree with TRBD2. The ends lost 3 bases at V and 0 bases at J; junction bases unmatched: 3. Germline V CDR1 and CDR2: DFQATT, SNEGSKA (reference sequence). CDR3 length equals 14 residues.

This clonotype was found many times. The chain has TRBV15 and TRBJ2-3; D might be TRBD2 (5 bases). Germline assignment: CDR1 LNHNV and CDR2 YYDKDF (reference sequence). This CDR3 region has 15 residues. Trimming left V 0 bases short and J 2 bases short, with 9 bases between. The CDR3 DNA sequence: TGTGCCACCAGCAGAGACGGGAAATTCACAGATACGCAGTATTTT. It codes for CATSRDGKFTDTQYF.